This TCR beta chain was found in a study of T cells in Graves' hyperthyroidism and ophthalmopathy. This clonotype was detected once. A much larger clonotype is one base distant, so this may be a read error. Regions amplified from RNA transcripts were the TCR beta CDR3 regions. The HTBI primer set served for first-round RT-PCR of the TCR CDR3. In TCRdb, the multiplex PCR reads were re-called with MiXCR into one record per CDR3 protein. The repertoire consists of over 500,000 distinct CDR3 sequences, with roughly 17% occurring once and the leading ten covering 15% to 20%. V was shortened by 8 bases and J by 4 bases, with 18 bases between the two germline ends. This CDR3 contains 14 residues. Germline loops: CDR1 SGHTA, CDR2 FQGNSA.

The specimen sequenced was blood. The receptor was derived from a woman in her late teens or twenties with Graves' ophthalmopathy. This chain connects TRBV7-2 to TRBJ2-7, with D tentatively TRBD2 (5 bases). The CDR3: CASGSDFSGYEQYF. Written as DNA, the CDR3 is TGTGCCAGCGGCTCGGACTTCTCCGGATACGAGCAGTACTTC.